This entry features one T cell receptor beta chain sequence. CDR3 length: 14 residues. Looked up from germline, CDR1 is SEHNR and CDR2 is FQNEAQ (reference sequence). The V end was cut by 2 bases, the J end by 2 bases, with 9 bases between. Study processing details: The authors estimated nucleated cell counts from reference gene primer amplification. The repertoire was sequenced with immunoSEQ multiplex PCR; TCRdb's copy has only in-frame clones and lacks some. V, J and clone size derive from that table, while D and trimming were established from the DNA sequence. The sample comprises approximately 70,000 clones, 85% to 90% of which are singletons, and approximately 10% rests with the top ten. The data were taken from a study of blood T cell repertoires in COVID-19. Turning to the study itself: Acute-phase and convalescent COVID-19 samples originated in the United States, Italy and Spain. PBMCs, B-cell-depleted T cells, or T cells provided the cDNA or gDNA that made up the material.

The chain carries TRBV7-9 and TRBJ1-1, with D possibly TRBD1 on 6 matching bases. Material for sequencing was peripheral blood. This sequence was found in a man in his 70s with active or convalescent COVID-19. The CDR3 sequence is CASSLRTANTEAFF. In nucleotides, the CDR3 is TGTGCCAGCAGCTTACGGACAGCAAACACTGAAGCTTTCTTT.